This T cell receptor (beta chain) was recovered during a study of T-cell reconstitution after alpha-beta-depleted transplantation in children. Comments on this clonotype: As yet, its antigen is unknown.

Deletions cut 0 bases from V and 2 bases from J, with 9 bases between. Germline CDR1 LGHNA, CDR2 YSLEER. This CDR3 is built from 15 residues. Molecular barcoding with unique molecular identifiers was used for the TCRbeta library. One entry per CDR3 protein results from TCRdb running MiXCR on the PCR reads. The sample comprises about a million distinct CDR3 sequences, around 30% of which are singletons, and roughly 30% rests with the top ten. Study findings and constraints: Alpha-beta T cells present about two months after transplant were reported to originate from several hundred expanded graft clones.

The chain employs TRBV4-3 and TRBJ2-3; no clear D. This sequence originates from a boy younger than two who had a stem cell transplant for SCID, so the T cells may come from the graft donor. The starting material was PBMCs, mostly from graft donor cells, obtained 360 days after TCRalphabeta/CD19-depleted stem cell transplant. CDR3 sequence reads: CASSQDLQDTDTQYF. Written as DNA, the CDR3 is TGCGCCAGCAGCCAAGATCTCCAGGACACAGATACGCAGTATTTT.